Listed here is a single T cell receptor (beta chain). Clones were read by immunoSEQ multiplex PCR, and TCRdb kept only the in-frame ones, dropping some. The table includes tens of thousands of clones, under 95% detected once. These data are taken from a study of control samples from healthy donors and cancer patients. CDR3 length equals 12 residues. V was pared by 6 bases and J by 1 base, with 1 base of the junction left unmatched. Germline lookup yields CDR1 SQVTM and CDR2 ANQGSEA. This clonotype was obtained from a woman in her 40s with head and neck cancer. The V gene is TRBV29-1, the J gene TRBJ2-7, with TRBD1 matching over 9 bases. The sequencing input was PBMCs. The CDR3 spells CSVGQGSYEQYF. The CDR3, as DNA: TGCAGCGTGGGACAGGGATCCTACGAGCAGTACTTC.